The 15 T cell receptor beta chains listed next were all sequenced from one sample in a study of Tregs in tolerant kidney transplant recipients. Clones were sequenced by immunoSEQ multiplex PCR, and TCRdb holds only the in-frame ones, with some missing. Here the sample spans some 68,000 clones, 84% being singletons. The sequenced material came from CD4+ T cells from blood. These receptors were taken from a human donor in good health.

This chain joins TRBV6-5 and TRBJ1-5; weak D call: TRBD1 (6 bases). The V end was cut by 6 bases, the J end by 6 bases, with 12 bases between. The CDR3 spans 13 residues. Germline loops: CDR1 MNHEY, CDR2 SVGAGI. The CDR3 DNA reads TGTGCCAGCAGAAGGGGGGCGACTCAGCCCCAGCATTTT. The encoded protein is CASRRGATQPQHF.

V usage is TRBV5-4 and J usage is TRBJ2-3; 13 nucleotides agree with TRBD2. CDR1 SGHNT and CDR2 YYREEE come from the germline V gene (reference sequence). The CDR3 is made up of 15 amino acids. Germline trimming cut 4 bases from V and 8 bases from J; bases unmatched to any gene: 7. CDR3 protein: CASSIRTSGSSTQYF. The CDR3 DNA reads TGTGCCAGCAGCATTCGGACTAGCGGGAGCAGTACGCAGTATTTT.

This clone has more than one count but fewer than ten. The chain combines TRBV11-3 with TRBJ2-7; D may correspond to TRBD1 or TRBD2 (5 bases each). Looked up from germline, CDR1 is SGHNT and CDR2 is YENEEA. This CDR3 has 15 amino acids. V was shortened by 5 bases and J by 4 bases, with 18 bases between the two germline ends. CDR3 coding DNA: TGTGCCAGCAGCCTCCGGGACCCTCCAAATTACGAGCAGTACTTC. Encoded protein: CASSLRDPPNYEQYF.

The chain couples TRBV10-1 to TRBJ2-7; D may be TRBD1 or TRBD2 (5 bases each). V was cut by 8 bases and J by 1 base, with 15 bases left in between. This CDR3 contains 14 residues. Germline loops: CDR1 WNHNN, CDR2 SYGVQD (reference sequence). CDR3 bases: TGCGCCAGCGGCCCCGGGACGCGGTCCTACGAGCAGTACTTC. This encodes CASGPGTRSYEQYF.

The chain uses TRBV19 and TRBJ2-1, with 8 positions matching TRBD2. Germline V lookup: CDR1 LNHDA, CDR2 SQIVND (reference sequence). The CDR3 runs 14 residues. The junction had 6 bases not matched to a gene; V was cut back by 2 bases and J by 9 bases. CDR3 in DNA: TGTGCCAGTAGTATAACGGGAGGGGAGGGTGAGCAGTTCTTC. The encoded protein is CASSITGGEGEQFF.

J is TRBJ2-1 and V is TRBV5-1, with 7 bases identical to TRBD1. V lost 1 base to trimming and J lost 4 bases; unmatched junction nucleotides: 5. Germline V gene data show CDR1 as SGHRS and CDR2 as YFSETQ. The CDR3 extends over 15 amino acids. The CDR3 is CASSLSGQTYNEQFF. The CDR3 DNA sequence: TGCGCCAGCAGCTTGTCGGGACAGACTTACAATGAGCAGTTCTTC.

The CDR3 is CASSRGALLDTQYF. Here the CDR3 DNA reads TGTGCCAGTAGTCGCGGGGCCCTCTTGGATACGCAGTATTTT. The J gene is TRBJ2-3, the V gene TRBV19, with D tentatively TRBD2 (6 bases). Trimming stripped 5 bases from V and 6 bases from J, with 15 bases between. Per germline, CDR1 LNHDA and CDR2 SQIVND (reference sequence). The CDR3 contains 14 residues. Combining the CDR3 with reference TRBV19 and TRBJ2-3 gives the whole variable domain DGGITQSPKYLFRKEGQNVTLSCEQNLNHDAMYWYRQDPGQGLRLIYYSQIVNDFQKGDIAEGYSVSREKKESFPLTVTSAQKNPTAFYLCASSRGALLDTQYFGPGTRLTVL.

This clone was seen once. The chain recombines TRBV5-1 with TRBJ1-1; TRBD1 aligns across 7 bases. From germline, CDR1 is SGHRS and CDR2 YFSETQ. With 5 bases clipped from V and 3 bases from J, the junction kept 4 bases outside the gene matches. The CDR3 runs 13 residues. The CDR3 loop reads CASRRDSYTEAFF. In nucleotides, the CDR3 is TGCGCCAGCAGACGGGACAGCTACACTGAAGCTTTCTTT.

V usage is TRBV9 and J usage is TRBJ2-1; D gene ambiguous. Germline assignment: CDR1 SGDLS and CDR2 YYNGEE. Trimming stripped 0 bases from V and 8 bases from J, with 3 bases between. This CDR3 spans 11 amino acids. CDR3 nucleotides: TGTGCCAGCAGCGTAGGCTATGAGCAGTTCTTC. Protein: CASSVGYEQFF.

This clone showed up just once. The CDR3 DNA reads as TGCGCCAGCAGCTGGGACACATACGAGCAGTACTTC. This translates into CASSWDTYEQYF. The chain employs TRBV5-1 and TRBJ2-7, with a possible D match to TRBD1 (6 bases). Between the trimmed V and J ends, which lost 3 bases and 4 bases, there was a span of 8 bases. The CDR3 has 12 amino acids. Germline assignment: CDR1 SGHRS and CDR2 YFSETQ.

The rearrangement uses TRBV5-6 and TRBJ1-2; 7 nucleotides match TRBD1. Germline CDR1 SGHDT, CDR2 YYEEEE. CDR3 size: 13 residues. The V gene end was trimmed by 4 bases and the J gene end by 6 bases; junction bases not matched to a gene: 6. The CDR3 DNA reads TGTGCCAGCAGCCACGACAGGGTACATGGCTACACCTTC. Amino acid sequence: CASSHDRVHGYTF.

V is TRBV5-1 and J is TRBJ2-7, with D maybe TRBD2 (6 bases). The germline V gene encodes CDR1 SGHRS and CDR2 YFSETQ. V was shortened by 4 bases and J by 0 bases, with 17 bases between the two germline ends. The CDR3 contains 16 residues. The CDR3 DNA reads TGCGCCAGCAGCCTACAACTAGCCCCGAGCTCCTACGAGCAGTACTTC. Translated: CASSLQLAPSSYEQYF.

The rearrangement uses TRBV7-2 and TRBJ2-2; TRBD2 might be the D (6 bases). V shed 8 bases and J shed 0 bases, with 10 bases lying between them. The CDR3 runs to 14 residues. In germline, CDR1 is SGHTA, CDR2 FQGNSA. CDR3: CASGGTANTGELFF. The CDR3 DNA is TGTGCCAGCGGCGGGACGGCGAACACCGGGGAGCTGTTTTTT.

The rearrangement links TRBV9 to TRBJ2-3; D may be TRBD1 or TRBD2 (5 bases each). Germline CDR1 is SGDLS and CDR2 is YYNGEE. The CDR3 is made up of 15 amino acids. Between the trimmed V and J ends, which lost 0 bases and 1 base, there was a span of 9 bases. CDR3 residues: CASSVEPGRTDTQYF. CDR3 nucleotide sequence: TGTGCCAGCAGCGTAGAGCCGGGGCGCACAGATACGCAGTATTTT.

The chain combines TRBV4-3 with TRBJ2-7; D not certain. V lost 4 bases and J lost 3, with 16 bases in between. CDR3 length: 15 amino acids. Germline V gene lookup returns CDR1 LGHNA and CDR2 YSLEER. CDR3 amino acids: CASSLYRAADYEQYF. DNA of the CDR3: TGCGCCAGCAGCCTTTACCGGGCCGCTGACTACGAGCAGTACTTC.